These T cell receptor beta chains were read from a single sample in a study of graft-versus-host responses after intestinal transplantation. Generated by immunoSEQ multiplex PCR, the TCRdb table keeps only in-frame clones and is missing some. The profile shows approximately 10,000 clones, approximately 91% of them singletons. The sequenced sample was PBMCs, obtained 105 days after intestinal transplantation. These receptors came from a human patient who received an intestinal transplant, so some T cells may come from the graft donor. The CDR3 runs from the conserved cysteine through the conserved F or W. D genes are given only for firm matches. Size tells how often a clone was seen (once, few, many) or the class of an expanded clone, and some rows leave it out.

CDR3: CASSSRRGGQGSHEQYF
DNA: TGTGCCAGCAGCTCCCGGAGGGGGGGACAGGGATCCCACGAGCAGTACTTC
V: TRBV7-9
D: TRBD1
J: TRBJ2-7
size: .

CDR3: CAVTGMGLEQYF
DNA: TGTGCCGTCACAGGGATGGGTCTCGAGCAGTACTTC
V: TRBV28
D: .
J: TRBJ2-7
size: .

CDR3: CASSPIDRGSGELFF
DNA: TGTGCCAGTAGTCCCATAGACAGGGGCTCCGGGGAGCTGTTTTTT
V: TRBV19
D: TRBD1
J: TRBJ2-2
size: few

CDR3: CASSLEPTGGRAFF
DNA: TGTGCCAGCAGCTTAGAACCTACAGGGGGCCGTGCTTTCTTT
V: TRBV11-2
D: TRBD1
J: TRBJ1-1
size: .

CDR3: CASSRWSGYEQYF
DNA: TGTGCCAGCAGTCGATGGAGCGGGTACGAGCAGTACTTC
V: TRBV28
D: .
J: TRBJ2-7
size: once

CDR3: CASGHGQTRRAGFYEQYF
DNA: TGTGCTAGTGGCCATGGACAGACAAGACGCGCAGGGTTCTACGAGCAGTACTTC
V: TRBV12-5
D: .
J: TRBJ2-7
size: .

CDR3: CASSVAGDSTYEQFF
DNA: TGTGCCAGCAGCGTAGCAGGTGACAGTACTTATGAGCAGTTCTTC
V: TRBV9
D: .
J: TRBJ2-1
size: .

CDR3: CATWGRGLAGYTF
DNA: TGTGCCACCTGGGGCAGGGGGCTTGCTGGCTACACCTTC
V: TRBV19
D: TRBD1
J: TRBJ1-2
size: .

CDR3: CASSRTGGDNQPQHF
DNA: TGTGCCAGCAGCAGGACAGGGGGGGACAATCAGCCCCAGCATTTT
V: TRBV9
D: TRBD1
J: TRBJ1-5
size: .

CDR3: CASRGKLAGGPFVRDTQYF
DNA: TGTGCCAGCAGGGGCAAACTAGCGGGGGGGCCTTTTGTCAGAGATACGCAGTATTTT
V: TRBV4-2
D: TRBD2
J: TRBJ2-3
size: .

CDR3: CASSVGDTGGDIQYF
DNA: TGTGCCAGCAGCGTAGGGGACACTGGGGGGGACATTCAGTACTTC
V: TRBV9
D: .
J: TRBJ2-4
size: .

CDR3: CASTSFIGTSSAYNEQFF
DNA: TGTGCCAGCACTAGTTTTATAGGGACTAGTTCTGCCTACAATGAGCAGTTCTTC
V: TRBV27
D: TRBD2
J: TRBJ2-1
size: .

CDR3: CATAQGPNEKLFF
DNA: TGCGCCACAGCCCAAGGACCTAATGAAAAACTGTTTTTT
V: TRBV5-1
D: .
J: TRBJ1-4
size: .

CDR3: CASSQGLSGTGELFF
DNA: TGCGCCAGCAGCCAGGGACTCAGCGGTACCGGGGAGCTGTTTTTT
V: TRBV4-1
D: .
J: TRBJ2-2
size: .

CDR3: CASSGDRGPGGYTF
DNA: TGTGCCAGCAGTGGGGACAGGGGGCCTGGTGGCTACACCTTC
V: TRBV2
D: TRBD1
J: TRBJ1-2
size: .